Listed here are 27 T cell receptor beta chains from one sample, sequenced in a study of glioma-infiltrating T cells after dendritic cell vaccination. Documented time point: after dendritic cell vaccination, including at tumor progression/relapse. Profiling relied on immunoSEQ multiplex PCR, and the TCRdb table lists in-frame clones only, not all of them. The sample has just under 60,000 clones, around 85% seen once; the top ten hold approximately 14%. Material: blood, obtained after dendritic cell vaccination. The receptors here all came from a human donor with glioblastoma.

This sequence joins TRBV30 and TRBJ2-1; 8 nucleotides agree with TRBD1. CDR1 and CDR2 from the germline V gene are GTSNPN and SVGIG (reference sequence). V trimming: 4 bases; J trimming: 13 bases; junction bases outside the gene matches: 6. The CDR3 runs 11 residues. CDR3 residues: CAWIGQGRQFF. CDR3 nucleotides: TGTGCCTGGATTGGACAGGGAAGACAGTTCTTC.

J is TRBJ1-1 and V is TRBV27, with 12 bases fitting TRBD1. This CDR3 spans 15 amino acids. Trimming took 5 bases from V and 9 from J; bases not matched to a gene: 10. Germline V gene sequence: CDR1 MNHEY, CDR2 SMNVEV (reference sequence). CDR3 sequence (DNA): TGTGCCAGCAGTCCCCGGGACAGGGGGCGCGGGAAAGCTTTCTTT. It codes for CASSPRDRGRGKAFF.

The CDR3 DNA is TGCGCCAGCAGCCAGTCGTGGCGGGGGAGCACAGATACGCAGTATTTT. Translating it yields CASSQSWRGSTDTQYF. The chain has TRBV4-3 and TRBJ2-3; 7 positions match TRBD2. The CDR3 contains 16 residues. Looked up from germline, CDR1 is LGHNA and CDR2 is YSLEER. The trim removed 3 bases at V and 0 bases at J, leaving 6 bases unmatched.

The J gene is TRBJ2-3, the V gene TRBV5-1; the match to TRBD1 covers 7 bases. The germline V gene encodes CDR1 SGHRS and CDR2 YFSETQ. J gave up 10 bases and V 5 bases, and 7 bases lay outside the gene matches. This CDR3 region has 12 residues. The chain's CDR3 is CASSSEGAAQYF. DNA of the CDR3: TGCGCCAGCAGTTCCGAGGGGGCCGCGCAGTATTTT.

CDR3 nucleotides: TGCGCCAGCAGCCCCGACGGCGGGGGTAGAGATACGCAGTATTTT. This gives the protein CASSPDGGGRDTQYF. This chain links TRBV5-1 with TRBJ2-3, with 7 bases aligning to TRBD2. The CDR3 totals 15 residues. Trimming took 4 bases from V and 5 from J; bases not matched to a gene: 10. CDR1 and CDR2 from the germline V gene are SGHRS and YFSETQ.

As to this clone: The junction and the germline gene differ at one end; a read error may be behind it. Written as DNA, the CDR3 is TGTGCCAGCATTACAGCCCAGGAATTCGACTATGACTACACCTTC. Amino acid sequence: CASITAQEFDYDYTF. The V call is TRBV6-1, the J call TRBJ1-2; D unresolved. Germline V lookup: CDR1 MNHNS, CDR2 SASEGT. CDR3 size: 15 residues.

This clone was recorded once. This rearrangement joins TRBV4-1 to TRBJ1-2; 12 bases fit TRBD1. V gave up 2 bases and J gave up 6 bases; unmatched junction bases: 7. The germline V gene has CDR1 MGHRA and CDR2 YSYEKL. This CDR3 region has 16 residues. The CDR3 sequence is CASSQWGTGGIHGYTF. The DNA for the CDR3 is TGCGCCAGCAGCCAATGGGGGACAGGGGGCATACATGGCTACACCTTC.

This chain joins TRBV19 and TRBJ1-6; TRBD1 matches at 7 bases. The V and J ends lost 10 bases and 4 bases, in that order; junction bases with no gene match: 10. CDR3 length equals 15 residues. From germline, CDR1 is LNHDA and CDR2 SQIVND (reference sequence). CDR3 nucleotide sequence: TGTGCCACTAGCCAGAACAGGGGATATAATTCACCCCTCCACTTT. Translating gives CATSQNRGYNSPLHF.

The sample holds a few counts of this clone. The V and J genes are TRBV10-3 and TRBJ1-2, with 9 bases fitting TRBD1. The CDR3 extends over 14 amino acids. Looked up from germline, CDR1 is ENHRY and CDR2 is SYGVKD. Trimming took 8 bases from V and 4 from J; bases not matched to a gene: 8. This CDR3 reads CAIGQGSPIYGYTF. CDR3 sequence (DNA): TGTGCCATCGGACAGGGGTCCCCCATCTATGGCTACACCTTC.

The chain employs TRBV19 and TRBJ1-2, with 10 bases that match TRBD1. With V trimmed by 6 bases and J by 4 bases, 11 bases remained unmatched. CDR1 and CDR2 from the germline V gene are LNHDA and SQIVND (reference sequence). The CDR3 is 16 amino acids. CDR3 in DNA: TGTGCCAGTAGGACAGACAGGGGGCGAGATGGCTATGGCTACACCTTC. Translating gives CASRTDRGRDGYGYTF. Based on the CDR3 plus reference TRBV19 and TRBJ1-2, the full variable domain is DGGITQSPKYLFRKEGQNVTLSCEQNLNHDAMYWYRQDPGQGLRLIYYSQIVNDFQKGDIAEGYSVSREKKESFPLTVTSAQKNPTAFYLCASRTDRGRDGYGYTFGSGTRLTVV.

This clone occurred a few times. The gene calls are TRBV5-4 and TRBJ2-5; the match to TRBD2 covers 11 bases. V trimming: 4 bases; J trimming: 5 bases; junction bases outside the gene matches: 7. The CDR3 has 15 amino acids. In germline, CDR1 is SGHNT, CDR2 YYREEE (reference sequence). CDR3: CASSNLTSGVETQYF. In nucleotides, the CDR3 is TGTGCCAGCAGCAATCTGACTAGCGGGGTGGAGACCCAGTACTTC.

This chain links TRBV5-1 with TRBJ1-1; a weak D match, TRBD1 (6 bases). Per the germline V gene, CDR1 is SGHRS and CDR2 is YFSETQ. This CDR3 is 14 amino acids long. Trimming took 2 bases from V and 2 from J, leaving 10 bases between them. CDR3 coding DNA: TGCGCCAGCAGCTTCCAGGGACATAACACTGAAGCTTTCTTT. Its protein product is CASSFQGHNTEAFF.

This chain uses TRBV4-1 with TRBJ1-3, with a weak D call TRBD1 (5 bases). The germline V gene encodes CDR1 MGHRA and CDR2 YSYEKL. This CDR3 has 15 residues. V was pared by 4 bases and J by 0 bases, with 10 bases between. Here the CDR3 DNA reads TGCGCCAGCAGCCCTCTGGGGCTCTCTGGAAACACCATATATTTT. Residues: CASSPLGLSGNTIYF.

V is TRBV2 and J is TRBJ1-2; D gene ambiguous. The CDR3 covers 12 residues. Germline-derived CDR1 and CDR2 are SNHLY and FYNNEI. Trimming cost V 8 bases and J 2 bases, with 9 bases left between them. Here the CDR3 reads CASRRINYGYTF. The CDR3 bases are TGTGCCAGCCGGAGGATAAACTATGGCTACACCTTC.

The rearrangement uses TRBV7-9 and TRBJ1-4, with D tentatively TRBD1 (6 bases). CDR3 length: 13 amino acids. Germline V lookup: CDR1 SEHNR, CDR2 FQNEAQ (reference sequence). V dropped 6 bases and J dropped 6 bases, with 11 bases sitting between them. The CDR3 loop reads CASRPTGYEKLFF. The CDR3 DNA reads TGTGCCAGCAGGCCGACAGGCTATGAAAAACTGTTTTTT.

The rearrangement links TRBV7-6 to TRBJ2-1; the match to TRBD2 covers 8 bases. V lost 4 bases, J lost 3 bases, and 5 bases stayed unmatched. The CDR3 is 15 residues long. Per the germline V gene, CDR1 is SGHVS and CDR2 is FNYEAQ. CDR3 sequence reads: CASSSSAGVYNEQFF. In nucleotides, the CDR3 is TGTGCCAGCAGCTCCTCAGCGGGGGTCTACAATGAGCAGTTCTTC. The full variable domain, with the rest looked up from reference TRBV7-6 and TRBJ2-1, is GAGVSQSPRYKVTKRGQDVALRCDPISGHVSLYWYRQALGQGPEFLTYFNYEAQQDKSGLPNDRFSAERPEGSISTLTIQRTEQRDSAMYRCASSSSAGVYNEQFFGPGTRLTVL.

The chain couples TRBV6-4 to TRBJ2-7, with TRBD1 identical over 11 bases. The CDR3 covers 15 residues. Germline assignment: CDR1 MRHNA and CDR2 SNTAGT. The V and J ends lost 10 bases and 3 bases, in that order; junction bases with no gene match: 11. The CDR3 DNA is TGTGCCATCAGAAATTCCGGGACAGGGGGCTACGAGCAGTACTTC. Translating it yields CAIRNSGTGGYEQYF.

As DNA, the CDR3 is TGTGCCAGCAGCACCACAGGGTATAGCAATCAGCCCCAGCATTTT. Translated, it gives CASSTTGYSNQPQHF. The chain employs TRBV5-8 and TRBJ1-5, with D possibly matching TRBD1 (6 bases). Trimming shortened V by 4 bases and J by 0 bases, and 11 bases separated the two germline ends. This CDR3 has 15 amino acids. CDR1 and CDR2 from the germline V gene are SGHTS and YDEGEE.

On this clone itself: The sample contains more than one DNA sequence encoding this CDR3. The rearrangement links TRBV6-5 to TRBJ1-1, with a possible D match to TRBD1 (5 bases). CDR3 length equals 14 residues. Germline V lookup: CDR1 MNHEY, CDR2 SVGAGI. The V and J ends lost 0 bases and 4 bases respectively, with 9 bases between them. Here the CDR3 reads CASSYSWGGTEAFF. In DNA, the CDR3 is TGTGCCAGCAGTTACTCCTGGGGGGGCACTGAAGCTTTCTTT.

This chain connects TRBV4-2 to TRBJ2-5; 9 bases fit TRBD1. CDR3 length equals 15 residues. V gave up 1 base and J gave up 11 bases; unmatched junction bases: 11. CDR1 LGHNA and CDR2 YNFKEQ come from the germline V gene. The CDR3 coding sequence is TGTGCCAGCAGCCAAGTATCCGGGACAGGGCTTGAGCAGTACTTC. This encodes CASSQVSGTGLEQYF.

V is TRBV18 and J is TRBJ2-7, with 9 bases fitting TRBD1. Unmatched junction bases numbered 7, after V lost 4 bases and J lost 3 bases. Germline CDR1 reads KGHSH; CDR2 reads LQKENI. The CDR3 covers 15 residues. The CDR3, as DNA: TGTGCCAGCTCACAGGACAGGGGCTGGGGCTACGAGCAGTACTTC. As protein: CASSQDRGWGYEQYF.

The genes are TRBV6-6 and TRBJ1-4; D not resolved. Germline assignment: CDR1 MNHNY and CDR2 SVGAGI (reference sequence). The CDR3 spans 12 residues. With 5 bases removed from V and 5 bases from J, the gap between germline ends came to 6 bases. In nucleotides, the CDR3 is TGTGCCAGCAGTCCCTTGAATGAAAAACTGTTTTTT. This sequence encodes CASSPLNEKLFF.

V is TRBV27 and J is TRBJ1-6, with a tentative D call TRBD1 (5 bases). The CDR3 has 15 residues. The germline V and J ends were trimmed by 9 bases and 0 bases, with 12 bases remaining between them. The V gene's germline CDR1 is MNHEY and CDR2 SMNVEV (reference sequence). CDR3 protein: CASRTGSSYNSPLHF. CDR3 DNA sequence: TGTGCCAGTAGAACAGGCAGCTCCTATAATTCACCCCTCCACTTT.

The chain uses TRBV19 and TRBJ1-2, with D unclear. The V and J ends lost 2 bases and 4 bases respectively, with 20 bases between them. This CDR3 is built from 17 residues. The V gene's germline CDR1 is LNHDA and CDR2 SQIVND (reference sequence). The CDR3 sequence: CASSIKAERALSYGYTF. The CDR3 bases are TGTGCCAGTAGTATAAAGGCAGAGAGGGCTCTTAGCTATGGCTACACCTTC.

The V and J genes are TRBV27 and TRBJ2-5; D gene uncertain. Trimming cost V 1 base and J 2 bases, with 5 bases left between them. This CDR3 spans 13 amino acids. Germline V gene sequence: CDR1 MNHEY, CDR2 SMNVEV (reference sequence). The CDR3 bases are TGTGCCAGCAGTTTATACATTCAAGAGACCCAGTACTTC. Its protein is CASSLYIQETQYF.

This clone was recorded a few times. The V call is TRBV14, the J call TRBJ2-3; the match to TRBD2 covers 9 bases. This CDR3 comprises 16 residues. Germline-derived CDR1 and CDR2 are SGHDN and FVKESK. V shed 3 bases, J shed 2 bases, and the junction held 6 bases outside the gene matches. In nucleotides, the CDR3 is TGTGCCAGCAGCCATGTAGCGGGGGAGTTCACAGATACGCAGTATTTT. It specifies CASSHVAGEFTDTQYF. The variable domain in full, completed from reference TRBV14 and TRBJ2-3, reads EAGVTQFPSHSVIEKGQTVTLRCDPISGHDNLYWYRRVMGKEIKFLLHFVKESKQDESGMPNNRFLAERTGGTYSTLKVQPAELEDSGVYFCASSHVAGEFTDTQYFGPGTRLTVL.

V and J are TRBV4-1 and TRBJ2-3; D perhaps matches TRBD2 (6 bases). The CDR3 totals 14 residues. Germline V CDR1 and CDR2: MGHRA, YSYEKL. V shed 2 bases and J shed 6 bases, with 12 bases lying between them. CDR3 in amino acids: CASSQYSREDTQYF. The CDR3 DNA sequence: TGCGCCAGCAGCCAATATTCTCGGGAGGATACGCAGTATTTT.